This TCR beta chain derives from a study of cytomegalovirus exposure and HLA in healthy donors. Measured with immunoSEQ multiplex PCR; TCRdb has only the in-frame clones, and not every one. Of hundreds of thousands of clones in the sample, roughly 83% were seen once. The source of this sequence is a woman younger than 35 in good health and CMV-seronegative. Sequencing input: PBMCs.

CDR3 sequence: CASSPLPRDNEQFF. The CDR3 nucleotides are TGTGCCAGCTCACCATTGCCCAGGGACAATGAGCAGTTCTTC. The chain joins TRBV18 to TRBJ2-1; D is possibly TRBD1 (5 bases). This CDR3 is built from 14 residues. The germline gives CDR1 KGHSH, CDR2 LQKENI. The V gene lost 2 bases and the J gene lost 5 bases, with 10 bases spanning the gap.